The clone carrying this T cell receptor (beta chain) was seen a handful of times. Its antigen is not known. PCR used 60 Vbeta primers and 13 Jbeta primers. Some clones are missing from TCRdb's copy, which holds only in-frame ones; the method was immunoSEQ multiplex PCR. The data hold around 150,000 clones, with roughly 80% observed a single time. This specimen belongs to a study of cytomegalovirus exposure and HLA in healthy donors. The study, taken as a whole, reports: TCR beta sequences numbering under 20,000 were associated with HLA alleles at 0.05 false discovery rate in a later analysis.

The CDR3 covers 14 residues. With 4 bases removed from V and 0 bases from J, the gap between germline ends came to 10 bases. Per germline, CDR1 MNHNS and CDR2 SASEGT. The sequenced sample consisted of PBMCs. The rearrangement joins TRBV6-1 to TRBJ2-7; D might be TRBD1 (6 bases). This receptor was obtained from a female donor in good health and CMV-seronegative. The CDR3 protein is CASSGRGSSYEQYF. CDR3 sequence (DNA): TGTGCCAGCAGTGGAAGGGGGAGCTCCTACGAGCAGTACTTC.